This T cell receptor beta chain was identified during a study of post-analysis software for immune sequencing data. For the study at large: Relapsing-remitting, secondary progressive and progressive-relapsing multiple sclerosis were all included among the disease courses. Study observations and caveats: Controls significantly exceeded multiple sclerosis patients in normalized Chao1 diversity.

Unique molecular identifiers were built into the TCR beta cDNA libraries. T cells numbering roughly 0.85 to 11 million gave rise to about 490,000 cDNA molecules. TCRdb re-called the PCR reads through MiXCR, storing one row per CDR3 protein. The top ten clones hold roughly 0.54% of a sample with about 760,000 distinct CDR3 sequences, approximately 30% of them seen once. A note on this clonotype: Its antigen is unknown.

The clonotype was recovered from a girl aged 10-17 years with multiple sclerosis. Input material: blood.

In DNA, the CDR3 is TGCAGTGCTAGCGGTGGACGAAAAAACATTCAGTACTTC. Translated: CSASGGRKNIQYF. The chain employs TRBV20-1 and TRBJ2-4; D is unclear. This CDR3 comprises 13 residues. From germline, CDR1 is DFQATT and CDR2 SNEGSKA (reference sequence). Trimming left V 3 bases short and J 4 bases short, with 10 bases between.